The sequence of this T cell receptor (beta chain) was determined in a study of T cells after yellow fever vaccination. Study-wide findings and caveats: High-abundance clonotypes from the bulk population could contaminate FACS-sorted repertoires.

The sample holds a few counts of this clonotype. The antigen is undetermined. This CDR3 is built from 18 residues. TCRdb itself ran the 5' RACE reads through MiXCR, one entry per CDR3 protein. Among 300,000 to 350,000 distinct CDR3 sequences listed, roughly 4% were seen once. The chain has TRBV21-1 and TRBJ2-5; the DNA was not used to check the table's D call, TRBD1. TRBV21-1 is designated a pseudogene. The sample consisted of PBMCs, taken 5 days after the yellow fever booster vaccination. The receptor's source is a man between 18 and 35 years old who received the YFV17D yellow fever vaccine. CDR3 amino acids: CASSNPHRQQGATETQYF. CDR3 nucleotide sequence: TGTGCCAGCAGCAATCCCCACCGCCAACAGGGGGCCACAGAGACCCAGTACTTC.